The clone carrying this T cell receptor beta chain was picked up many times. Its antigen is not known. This sample is part of a study of response to subunit inactivated influenza vaccine. TCRdb passed the RT-PCR reads through MiXCR, listing each CDR3 protein once. The sample shows over 650,000 distinct CDR3 sequences, roughly 20% of them seen only once. This CDR3 has 15 amino acids. The V and J ends lost 4 bases and 7 bases respectively, with 16 bases between them. The germline V gene has CDR1 LGHNA and CDR2 YNFKEQ. Notes on the study in general: Each seasonal influenza vaccination, the authors suggested, recruits few new T cells.

This receptor was obtained from a man aged 45-65 years who received an inactivated influenza vaccine. This sample comprised PBMCs from blood, obtained about 5 days after vaccination. The rearrangement links TRBV4-2 to TRBJ1-4, with D possibly matching TRBD1 (5 bases). CDR3 in DNA: TGTGCCAGCAGCCGGGGACGGGCTGAAGGTGAAAAACTGTTTTTT. Amino acid sequence: CASSRGRAEGEKLFF.